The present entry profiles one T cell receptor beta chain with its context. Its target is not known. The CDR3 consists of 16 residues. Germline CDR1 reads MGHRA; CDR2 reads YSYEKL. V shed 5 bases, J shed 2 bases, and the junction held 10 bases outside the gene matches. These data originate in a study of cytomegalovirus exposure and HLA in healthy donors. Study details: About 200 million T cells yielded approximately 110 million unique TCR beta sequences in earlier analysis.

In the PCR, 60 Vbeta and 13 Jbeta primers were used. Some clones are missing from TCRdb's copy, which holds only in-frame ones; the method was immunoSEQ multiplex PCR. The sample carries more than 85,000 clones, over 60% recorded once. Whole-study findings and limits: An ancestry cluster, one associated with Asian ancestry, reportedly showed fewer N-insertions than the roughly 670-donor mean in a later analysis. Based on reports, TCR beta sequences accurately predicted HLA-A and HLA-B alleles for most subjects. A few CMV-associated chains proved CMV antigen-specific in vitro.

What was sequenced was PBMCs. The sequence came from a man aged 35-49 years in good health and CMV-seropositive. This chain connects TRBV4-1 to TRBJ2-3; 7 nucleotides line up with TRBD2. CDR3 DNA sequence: TGCGCCAGCAGCTTCCCTCCCGGGGGGAACACAGATACGCAGTATTTT. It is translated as CASSFPPGGNTDTQYF.